Listed below are T cell receptor beta chains from one sample, sequenced in a study of persistence of HIV-infected CD4 T cells. Which antigens these TCRs recognize remains unknown. Sequencing was performed with immunoSEQ multiplex PCR; in TCRdb, only in-frame clones are kept and a portion is missing. The sample records about 40,000 clones, 80% to 90% being singletons. The sequencing here drew on CD4+ T cells sorted from PBMCs after roughly 18-hour stimulation, taken from a patient who received antiretroviral therapy. The source is an adult man with HIV who was CMV-seropositive. Each CDR3 is given without its conserved first and last residue.

V gene	J gene	CDR3 protein
TRBV6-6	TRBJ1-2	ASSRRDSNYGYT
TRBV4-3	TRBJ2-5	ASSQSLVGASGSKTQY
TRBV9	TRBJ2-1	ASSVAELAGAREQF
TRBV6-2/TRBV6-3	TRBJ2-1	ASSFHRLAGREQF
TRBV27	TRBJ1-1	ASSYRQGGLNTEAF
TRBV2	TRBJ1-2	ASTLDRGGGYT
TRBV23-1	TRBJ2-7	ASSHRRRDREYEQY
TRBV11-1	TRBJ2-5	ASSQGGGKTQY
TRBV6-5	TRBJ1-1	ASSYLVNAEAF
TRBV6-5	TRBJ1-2	ATVRRGIYGYT
TRBV28	TRBJ2-5	ASSPTAPSETQY
TRBV12-5	TRBJ2-2	ASTEMGLAGAGGELF
TRBV5-4	TRBJ1-2	ASSLVSRDRGSGYT
TRBV6-5	TRBJ1-4	ASGSTGNNEKLF
TRBV5-4	TRBJ2-2	ASSLPPGGELF
TRBV6-5	TRBJ1-2	ASSYSGQGTYGYT
TRBV4-2	TRBJ1-6	ASSPTNGQNSPLH
TRBV6-5	TRBJ2-7	ASLHYRDRAYEQY
TRBV19	TRBJ1-5	ASSIDHSNQPQH
TRBV30	TRBJ1-1	AWRYRDRIVYEAF
TRBV5-1	TRBJ2-2	ASSSPTGTNTGELF
TRBV18	TRBJ1-1	ASSPALQYTEAF
TRBV5-1	TRBJ2-5	ASSLWAGGETQY
TRBV4-3	TRBJ1-2	ASSQSQGRFGYT
TRBV19	TRBJ1-4	ASSPGTPNEKLF
TRBV3-1/TRBV3-2	TRBJ2-3	ASSQGLAGGTDTQY
TRBV19	TRBJ2-2	ASSMGPYPTGELF
TRBV5-5	TRBJ2-2	ASSLQGATGELF
TRBV20-1	TRBJ1-1	SSTRVTEAF
TRBV5-1	TRBJ1-2	ASSPYWDRATDGYT
TRBV7-2	TRBJ2-7	ASSLGLAGAYEQY
TRBV7-2	TRBJ2-7	ASSFLTRGRDEQY
TRBV21-1	TRBJ2-5	ASSKEPPGRIQETQY
TRBV5-1	TRBJ1-6	ASSFQGSDNSPLH
TRBV7-9	TRBJ1-3	ASTSIRDTIY
TRBV27	TRBJ1-5	ASSLRVFHQPQH
TRBV24-1	TRBJ1-1	ATDGDAEAF
TRBV6-1	TRBJ2-3	ASSEGRAPDTQY
TRBV27	TRBJ2-1	ASSLGGEDNEQF
TRBV6-5	TRBJ1-5	ASSRTGNQPQH
TRBV5-1	TRBJ1-4	ASSSDRGGEKLF
TRBV15	TRBJ1-3	ATSRDRTGSSSGNTIY
TRBV10-2	TRBJ2-7	ASSEFDQGTYEQY
TRBV27	TRBJ1-2	ASSSGRPHGANYGYT
TRBV4-1	TRBJ1-4	ASSPPDRENEKLF
TRBV10-2	TRBJ1-1	ASSGQGNTEAF
TRBV7-9	TRBJ2-1	ASSSTGTGDYNEQF
TRBV30	TRBJ2-7	AWGHRGRGSYEQY
TRBV2	TRBJ2-3	ASSAMGGGSSTDTQY
TRBV30	TRBJ2-5	AWGSQETQY